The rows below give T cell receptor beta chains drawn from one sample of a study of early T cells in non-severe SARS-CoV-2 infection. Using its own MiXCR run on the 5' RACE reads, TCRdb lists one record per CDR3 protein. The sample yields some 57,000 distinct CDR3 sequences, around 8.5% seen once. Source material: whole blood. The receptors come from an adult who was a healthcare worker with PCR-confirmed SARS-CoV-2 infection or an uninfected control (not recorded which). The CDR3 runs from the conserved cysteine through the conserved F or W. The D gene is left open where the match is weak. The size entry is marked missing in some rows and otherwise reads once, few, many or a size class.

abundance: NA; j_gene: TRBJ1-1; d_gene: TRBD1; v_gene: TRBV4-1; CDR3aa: CASSLTGVTEAFF; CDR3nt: TGCGCCAGCAGCTTAACAGGGGTCACTGAAGCTTTCTTT
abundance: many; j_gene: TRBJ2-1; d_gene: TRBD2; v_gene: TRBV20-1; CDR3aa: CSATSGGVYNEQFF; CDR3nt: TGCAGTGCCACAAGCGGGGGGGTTTACAATGAGCAGTTCTTC
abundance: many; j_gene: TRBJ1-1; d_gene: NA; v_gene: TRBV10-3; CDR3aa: CAIKEGFNNLEAFF; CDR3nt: TGTGCCATCAAGGAAGGGTTTAACAATTTAGAAGCTTTCTTT
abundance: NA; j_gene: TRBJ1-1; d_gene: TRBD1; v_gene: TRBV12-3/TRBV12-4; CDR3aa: CASSSPSGGFTEAFF; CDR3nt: TGTGCCAGCAGTTCCCCTTCAGGGGGCTTTACTGAAGCTTTCTTT
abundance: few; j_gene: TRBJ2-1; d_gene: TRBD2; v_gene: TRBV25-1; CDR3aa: CASSLGLAGDEQFF; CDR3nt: TGTGCCAGCAGTCTGGGACTAGCGGGCGATGAGCAGTTCTTC
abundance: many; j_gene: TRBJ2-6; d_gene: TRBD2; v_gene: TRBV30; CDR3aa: CAWNLGGTNVLTF; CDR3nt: TGTGCCTGGAACCTGGGGGGGACCAACGTCCTGACTTTC
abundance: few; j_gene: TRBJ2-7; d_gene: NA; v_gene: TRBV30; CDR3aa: CAWSEGPGHEQYF; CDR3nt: TGTGCCTGGAGTGAAGGGCCCGGACACGAGCAGTACTTC
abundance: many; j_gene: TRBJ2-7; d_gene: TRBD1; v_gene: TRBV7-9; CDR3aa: CASSQTSGGPYEQYF; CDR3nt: TGTGCCAGCAGCCAAACCTCAGGGGGTCCCTACGAGCAGTACTTC
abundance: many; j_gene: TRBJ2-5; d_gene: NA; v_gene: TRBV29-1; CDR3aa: CSVDIRQETQYF; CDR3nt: TGCAGCGTTGATATTCGTCAAGAGACCCAGTACTTC
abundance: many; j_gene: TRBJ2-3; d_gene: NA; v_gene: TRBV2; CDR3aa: CASSVQVLPHTQYF; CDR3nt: TGTGCCAGCAGTGTACAGGTTCTTCCCCATACGCAGTATTTT
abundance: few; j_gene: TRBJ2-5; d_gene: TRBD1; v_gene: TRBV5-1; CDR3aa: CASSSDRGEETQYF; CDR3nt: TGCGCCAGCAGCTCGGACAGGGGTGAAGAGACCCAGTACTTC
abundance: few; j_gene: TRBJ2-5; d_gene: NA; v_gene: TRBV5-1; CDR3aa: CASSLFGGQETQYF; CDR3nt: TGCGCCAGCAGCTTATTCGGGGGCCAAGAGACCCAGTACTTC
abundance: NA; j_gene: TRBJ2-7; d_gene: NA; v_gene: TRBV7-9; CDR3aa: CASSLYRSEQYF; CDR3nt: TGTGCCAGCAGCTTATACAGATCCGAGCAGTACTTC
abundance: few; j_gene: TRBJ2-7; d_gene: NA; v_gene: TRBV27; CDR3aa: CASGRDNEQYF; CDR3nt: TGTGCCAGCGGCAGGGACAACGAGCAGTACTTC
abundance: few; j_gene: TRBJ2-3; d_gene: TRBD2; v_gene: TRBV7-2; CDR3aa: CASSPTSVTDTQYF; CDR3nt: TGTGCCAGCAGCCCGACTAGCGTCACAGATACGCAGTATTTT